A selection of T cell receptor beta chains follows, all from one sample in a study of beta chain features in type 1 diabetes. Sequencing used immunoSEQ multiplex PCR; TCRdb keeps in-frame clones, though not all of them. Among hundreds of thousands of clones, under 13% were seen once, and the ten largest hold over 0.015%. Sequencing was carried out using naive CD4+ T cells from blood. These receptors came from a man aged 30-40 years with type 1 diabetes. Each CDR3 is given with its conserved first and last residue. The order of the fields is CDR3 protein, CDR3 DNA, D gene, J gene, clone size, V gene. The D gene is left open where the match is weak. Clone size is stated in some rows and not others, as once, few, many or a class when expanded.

CASSPGTSGGARDTQYF	TGTGCCAGCTCACCCGGGACTAGCGGGGGGGCACGCGATACGCAGTATTTT	TRBD2	TRBJ2-3	-	TRBV18
CASSFGLSPSYNEQFF	TGTGCCAGCAGCTTCGGACTTTCCCCGTCCTACAATGAGCAGTTCTTC	-	TRBJ2-1	few	TRBV5-6
CASSSIEAHRKQFF	TGTGCCAGCAGCTCCATTGAGGCGCATAGGAAGCAGTTCTTC	-	TRBJ2-1	-	TRBV7-9
CASSYGGKGFNQPQHF	TGTGCCAGCAGCTACGGTGGAAAGGGGTTCAATCAGCCCCAGCATTTT	-	TRBJ1-5	few	TRBV7-2
CASSSMGNTIYF	TGTGCCAGCAGCTCTATGGGAAACACCATATATTTT	-	TRBJ1-3	-	TRBV14
CASSQDTGGRQFF	TGTGCCAGCAGCCAAGATACGGGGGGGCGGCAGTTCTTC	TRBD2	TRBJ2-1	-	TRBV4-2
CASSEGQGSSYQETQYF	TGTGCCAGCAGTGAGGGGCAGGGGTCTTCGTACCAAGAGACCCAGTACTTC	-	TRBJ2-5	-	TRBV25-1
CASSLMASGGARTDTQYF	TGCGCCAGCAGCCTAATGGCTAGCGGGGGGGCTCGCACAGATACGCAGTATTTT	TRBD2	TRBJ2-3	-	TRBV5-1
CASSLDGDTEAFF	TGTGCCAGCAGCTTAGACGGAGACACTGAAGCTTTCTTT	-	TRBJ1-1	-	TRBV13
CASRFLASTGELFF	TGCGCCAGCAGATTCCTCGCTAGTACCGGGGAGCTGTTTTTT	-	TRBJ2-2	-	TRBV10-2
CASSLRGAKNIQYF	TGTGCCAGCAGCTTGAGGGGGGCCAAAAACATTCAGTACTTC	-	TRBJ2-4	-	TRBV7-2
CASSVPGQIGQPQHF	TGTGCCAGTAGTGTCCCGGGACAGATAGGTCAGCCCCAGCATTTT	TRBD1	TRBJ1-5	few	TRBV19
CASSPTRSAYEQYF	TGTGCCAGCAGCCCCACCCGGAGCGCCTACGAGCAGTACTTC	-	TRBJ2-7	few	TRBV5-4
CAWSARGEQFF	TGTGCCTGGAGTGCGCGGGGGGAGCAGTTCTTC	TRBD2	TRBJ2-1	-	TRBV30
CASSPPGLVKETQYF	TGTGCCAGCAGCCCGCCGGGACTAGTGAAAGAGACCCAGTACTTC	TRBD2	TRBJ2-5	-	TRBV7-2
CASSLVWGDYEQYF	TGTGCCAGCAGCTTAGTCTGGGGCGACTACGAGCAGTACTTC	-	TRBJ2-7	-	TRBV11-2